This TCR beta chain was sequenced for a study of technical replicates of blood from a handful of donors. In germline, CDR1 is SGHAT, CDR2 FQNNGV. The CDR3 runs to 14 residues. V was cut by 0 bases and J by 3 bases, with 7 bases left in between. Libraries were prepared by immunoSEQ multiplex PCR; TCRdb keeps only in-frame clonotypes and omits some of them. The sample lists about 75,000 clones; about 97% were seen once. This clonotype originated in a human donor in good health. This sequence joins TRBV11-2 and TRBJ2-3; no clear D. Sequencing was carried out using T cells isolated from PBMCs. The CDR3 reads CASSLDTVTDTQYF. The CDR3 region has the DNA TGTGCCAGCAGCTTAGATACGGTTACAGATACGCAGTATTTT.